These 8 T cell receptor beta chains were all obtained from the same sample, sequenced in a study of CD8 T cells in Susac syndrome. cDNA came from 0.5 to 1 ug RNA primed by random hexamers. TCRdb re-derived calls from the immunoSEQ multiplex PCR reads in MiXCR, one entry per CDR3 protein. The sample includes some 190,000 distinct CDR3 sequences, roughly 94% of them seen just once. The specimen sequenced was CD4+ T cells from PBMCs. The origin of the receptors is a human donor in good health.

This clonotype came up once. The chain has TRBV27 and TRBJ2-1; TRBD2 is a possible D gene (5 bases). The germline V gene has CDR1 MNHEY and CDR2 SMNVEV (reference sequence). The CDR3 totals 14 residues. Trimming took off 7 bases at V and 5 bases at J, with 15 bases between the two ends. The CDR3 coding sequence is TGTGCCAGCACCAAACCCGGACTGAACAATGAGCAGTTCTTC. Its protein is CASTKPGLNNEQFF.

The rearrangement links TRBV6-2 or TRBV6-3 to TRBJ2-5; D is possibly TRBD1 (5 bases). This CDR3 contains 14 residues. V lost 8 bases and J lost 2, with 15 bases in between. The germline V gene encodes CDR1 MNHEY and CDR2 SVGEGT. DNA of the CDR3: TGTGCCAGCGGGAAAGGGGTCCTACAAGAGACCCAGTACTTC. Residues: CASGKGVLQETQYF.

The V gene is TRBV12-5, the J gene TRBJ1-2; 7 bases map to TRBD1. The length of the CDR3 is 16 residues. The J segment lost 2 bases and the V segment lost 5 bases, leaving 11 bases of the junction unmatched. In germline, CDR1 is LGHNT, CDR2 FRNRAP. The CDR3, as DNA: TGTGCTAGTGGTGTAGGAACAGGGGACTTGAACTATGGCTACACCTTC. Translating gives CASGVGTGDLNYGYTF.

V is TRBV4-3 and J is TRBJ2-5; 7 positions agree with TRBD2. The CDR3 runs to 13 residues. With V trimmed by 2 bases and J by 5 bases, 2 bases remained unmatched. CDR1 and CDR2 (germline): LGHNA, YSLEER. The CDR3 DNA reads TGCGCCAGCAGCCAACAGGGAGGGGAGACCCAGTACTTC. This gives the protein CASSQQGGETQYF.

The chain carries TRBV6-6 and TRBJ1-1, with D tentatively TRBD1 (6 bases). Germline loops: CDR1 MNHNY, CDR2 SVGAGI (reference sequence). V lost 7 bases, J lost 0 bases, and 12 bases lay in between. The CDR3 covers 14 residues. The CDR3 sequence is CASTRQDMNTEAFF. In nucleotides, the CDR3 is TGTGCCAGCACCAGACAGGACATGAACACTGAAGCTTTCTTT.

The chain employs TRBV30 and TRBJ2-3; 11 bases match TRBD2. The CDR3 contains 14 residues. V lost 4 bases, J lost 2 bases, and 2 bases stayed unmatched. Germline V gives CDR1 GTSNPN, CDR2 SVGIG (reference sequence). The CDR3 DNA reads TGTGCCTGGAATAGCGGGAGGGACACAGATACGCAGTATTTT. It encodes CAWNSGRDTDTQYF.

This clonotype was recorded only once. V usage is TRBV2 and J usage is TRBJ2-5; D is possibly TRBD1 or TRBD2 (6 bases each). CDR1 and CDR2 (germline): SNHLY, FYNNEI. V was cut by 1 base and J by 7 bases, with 19 bases left in between. The CDR3 is made up of 16 amino acids. Here the CDR3 DNA reads TGTGCCAGCAGTGAAGGCAGGGGTGGAGCCGGGGGGACCCAGTACTTC. This encodes CASSEGRGGAGGTQYF.

The CDR3 nucleotides are TGTGCCAGCAGCGTAGAACAGGGAACCAATTCACCCCTCCACTTT. This gives the protein CASSVEQGTNSPLHF. This rearrangement joins TRBV9 to TRBJ1-6; D possibly corresponds to TRBD1 (6 bases). Germline CDR1 and CDR2: SGDLS and YYNGEE. The V and J ends lost 0 bases and 7 bases respectively, with 11 bases between them. This CDR3 comprises 15 residues.